Shown below are 11 T cell receptor beta chains from a single sample sequenced in a study of shared T cell receptors in the human thymus. Sequencing used immunoSEQ multiplex PCR; TCRdb keeps in-frame clones, though not all of them. The data hold 500,000 to 550,000 clones, with more than 75% observed a single time. These data also featured in a second study, about human thymus T cells.

Sequencing used thymocytes. The receptors were sampled from a boy under two years old with a congenital heart defect.

The chain links TRBV4-3 to TRBJ2-1; D is unclear. Germline V gene data show CDR1 as LGHNA and CDR2 as YSLEER. V lost 0 bases, J lost 16 bases, and 13 bases lay in between. CDR3 size: 12 residues. Here the CDR3 DNA reads TGCGCCAGCAGCCAAGACCCAAGCGATCTTTTCTTC. It translates to CASSQDPSDLFF.

V is TRBV9 and J is TRBJ2-5; 7 nucleotides match TRBD1. Trimming removed 2 bases from V and 1 base from J; junction bases left unmatched: 5. The germline V gene has CDR1 SGDLS and CDR2 YYNGEE. The CDR3 is 15 residues long. CDR3 residues: CASSVADRSQETQYF. The CDR3 nucleotides are TGTGCCAGCAGCGTGGCGGACAGGAGCCAAGAGACCCAGTACTTC.

This clone was seen a handful of times. V gene TRBV6-5 combines with J gene TRBJ2-7; D ambiguous. Germline V gene data show CDR1 as MNHEY and CDR2 as SVGAGI. The CDR3 loop spans 11 amino acids. V lost 5 bases, J lost 7 bases, and 9 bases lay in between. The CDR3 DNA reads as TGTGCCAGCAGTACCAGGCGTGAGCAGTACTTC. This encodes CASSTRREQYF.

DNA for the CDR3: TGTGCCAGCAGACCTCCTTCCGTGAGGGACACCTTGACCGGGGAGCTGTTTTTT. Its translation is CASRPPSVRDTLTGELFF. V usage is TRBV28 and J usage is TRBJ2-2, with D maybe TRBD1 (6 bases). This CDR3 comprises 18 residues. V shed 6 bases and J shed 5 bases, with 25 bases lying between them. Germline V gives CDR1 MDHEN, CDR2 SYDVKM.

CDR3 region: CASSPSGNTGELFF. Here the CDR3 DNA reads TGTGCCAGCAGTCCCAGCGGGAACACCGGGGAGCTGTTTTTT. The V call is TRBV6-6, the J call TRBJ2-2; TRBD2 might be the D (5 bases). This CDR3 region has 14 residues. Trimming stripped 5 bases from V and 1 base from J, with 8 bases between. Germline V gene lookup returns CDR1 MNHNY and CDR2 SVGAGI (reference sequence).

This clone occurred once. The chain couples TRBV14 to TRBJ2-1; 9 bases match TRBD1. The CDR3 totals 16 residues. The J segment lost 4 bases and the V segment lost 3 bases, leaving 7 bases of the junction unmatched. Germline V gene sequence: CDR1 SGHDN, CDR2 FVKESK. For the CDR3, the DNA is TGTGCCAGCAGCCATATAGACAGGGGGAATTACAATGAGCAGTTCTTC. It specifies CASSHIDRGNYNEQFF. Based on the CDR3 plus reference TRBV14 and TRBJ2-1, the full variable domain is EAGVTQFPSHSVIEKGQTVTLRCDPISGHDNLYWYRRVMGKEIKFLLHFVKESKQDESGMPNNRFLAERTGGTYSTLKVQPAELEDSGVYFCASSHIDRGNYNEQFFGPGTRLTVL.

This clone showed up just a few times. The chain is built from TRBV5-1 and TRBJ1-2; D might be TRBD1 (6 bases). The V end was cut by 0 bases, the J end by 6 bases, with 15 bases between. Germline V gene lookup returns CDR1 SGHRS and CDR2 YFSETQ. The CDR3 is made up of 15 amino acids. In DNA, the CDR3 is TGCGCCAGCAGCTTGGAGTGCGGGGGGCCCCATGGCTACACCTTC. Translating it yields CASSLECGGPHGYTF.

The V and J genes are TRBV4-1 and TRBJ2-7; 7 bases fit TRBD2. With 0 bases clipped from V and 2 bases from J, the junction kept 10 bases outside the gene matches. This CDR3 contains 17 residues. Germline V gives CDR1 MGHRA, CDR2 YSYEKL. CDR3 coding DNA: TGCGCCAGCAGCCAAGATCTCGCGGCTAGCGGACCCTACGAGCAGTACTTC. It codes for CASSQDLAASGPYEQYF.

This chain joins TRBV29-1 and TRBJ2-5, with 8 nucleotides matching TRBD2. After removal of 4 bases from V and 4 bases from J, the junction contained 17 bases not matched to a gene. The germline gives CDR1 SQVTM, CDR2 ANQGSEA. This CDR3 spans 17 amino acids. CDR3 loop: CSVGATGYSGKLETQYF. DNA of the CDR3: TGCAGCGTTGGTGCTACGGGGTATAGCGGGAAGTTAGAGACCCAGTACTTC. Using reference TRBV29-1 and TRBJ2-5 for the parts outside the CDR3, the full variable domain is SAVISQKPSRDICQRGTSLTIQCQVDSQVTMMFWYRQQPGQSLTLIATANQGSEATYESGFVIDKFPISRPNLTFSTLTVSNMSPEDSSIYLCSVGATGYSGKLETQYFGPGTRLLVL.

The chain has TRBV9 and TRBJ2-1; D ambiguous. Between the trimmed V and J ends, which lost 3 bases and 7 bases, there was a span of 23 bases. The V gene's germline CDR1 is SGDLS and CDR2 YYNGEE. This CDR3 has 17 residues. As DNA, the CDR3 is TGTGCCAGCAGCGCAGCCCCCGCCGACTGGTCTGGGAATGAGCAGTTCTTC. Protein: CASSAAPADWSGNEQFF.

The chain joins TRBV5-4 to TRBJ2-7; 9 nucleotides agree with TRBD1. The CDR3 runs to 14 residues. Looked up from germline, CDR1 is SGHNT and CDR2 is YYREEE (reference sequence). The V segment lost 9 bases and the J segment 4 bases; nucleotides outside the gene matches: 11. The CDR3 protein is CAIQPGTGTYEQYF. The CDR3 region has the DNA TGTGCCATCCAACCCGGGACAGGGACTTACGAGCAGTACTTC.